This T cell receptor beta chain stems from a study of T cells expressing NK-cell markers. Researchers built TCR beta cDNA using 5'RACE template switching with UMIs. TCRdb re-called the 5' RACE reads; every CDR3 protein appears as one record, without DNA. The table lists some 340,000 distinct CDR3 sequences, with around 5.3% in the top ten. The CDR3 runs to 14 residues. The germline gives CDR1 LGHDT, CDR2 YNNKEL (reference sequence). General observations from the study: No clear determination of HCMV specificity was made for expanded NKG2C+ T cell clones. NKG2C+ dominant clonotypes from 6 or 7 donors made up roughly 1.0-7.5% of CD8+ T cells. For a few donors, these clonotypes were likewise the leading ones in the CD3+CD56-NKG2C+ fraction.

Worth noting for this clonotype: Its antigen is undetermined.

This TCR came from a man aged 18-70 years in good health. The gene calls are TRBV3-1 and TRBJ1-4; TCRdb proposes TRBD1, but this gene call is untestable without DNA. Material: blood T cells: a sorted CD56 or NKG2C T cell subset, CD4+ or CD8+ T cells, or bulk PBMC T cells (not recorded which). The chain's CDR3 is CASRGQGVGEKLFF.